This T cell receptor (beta chain) derives from a study of blood T cell repertoires in COVID-19. Sequencing was performed with immunoSEQ multiplex PCR; in TCRdb, only in-frame clones are kept and a portion is missing. The sample holds a few hundred thousand clones, 81% seen once. The germline CDR1 and CDR2 sequences are MNHEY and SVGAGI. The CDR3 is 14 amino acids. Trimming took off 0 bases at V and 1 base at J, with 6 bases between the two ends. The V gene is TRBV6-5, the J gene TRBJ1-1; D is uncertain. The receptor was isolated from a human donor with acute or convalescent COVID-19. The donor label of this sample is uncertain. The material sequenced was peripheral blood. The CDR3 sequence is CASSYSSANTEAFF. CDR3 coding DNA: TGTGCCAGCAGTTACTCGAGCGCGAACACTGAAGCTTTCTTT.